These 6 T cell receptor beta chains originate from one sample sequenced in a study of tumor-infiltrating lymphocytes in primary liver carcinoma. Co-extraction of RNA and DNA was performed on roughly 17-32 mg of unsorted bulk tissue. With 400 to 550 ng total RNA as template and a constant-region primer, TCR beta cDNA was made. Three-round nested multiplex PCR performed with slightly modified ARM-PCR produced the TCR beta libraries. In the first two PCR rounds, TRBV1-TRBV30 forward primers were paired with a C-beta reverse primer, and each round lasted approximately 10 cycles. MiXCR was run by TCRdb on the multiplex PCR reads, yielding one entry per CDR3 protein. The sample consists of 100,000 or so distinct CDR3 sequences, about 63% of them appearing once. What was sequenced was liver tumor tissue from sampling region 2. Described subset: tumor region T2, inferior pole. These receptors came from a woman aged 55-70 years with primary liver carcinoma and hepatitis B virus infection.

The rearrangement joins TRBV11-2 to TRBJ2-1; 14 nucleotides align to TRBD2. The V segment lost 7 bases and the J segment 8 bases; nucleotides outside the gene matches: 13. The CDR3 runs 17 residues. Germline V gene sequence: CDR1 SGHAT, CDR2 FQNNGV. CDR3 DNA sequence: TGTGCCAGCATCAGGAGACTAGCGGGAGGGCCCTGGGATGAGCAGTTCTTC. Encoded protein: CASIRRLAGGPWDEQFF.

About this clonotype: One junction end disagrees with the germline gene, perhaps due to a read error. The rearrangement uses TRBV11-2 and TRBJ1-6; no definite D call. Germline values: CDR1 SGHAT, CDR2 FQNNGV. There are 15 residues in the CDR3. CDR3 coding DNA: TGTACCAGCAGCTTAGAAACAGAATGCAATTCACCCCTCCACTTT. It encodes CTSSLETECNSPLHF.

A note on this clonotype: The conserved final phenylalanine or tryptophan is absent from the CDR3, which likely points to a read error. This chain uses TRBV28 with TRBJ1-2, with D uncertain. The germline V gene encodes CDR1 MDHEN and CDR2 SYDVKM. This CDR3 is built from 15 residues. V lost 5 bases, J lost 1 base, and 14 bases lay in between. CDR3 in amino acids: CASSASDGGNYGYTL. The CDR3 bases are TGTGCCAGCAGTGCATCGGACGGTGGTAACTATGGCTACACCTTA.

Worth noting for this clonotype: A read error may be the cause here, since a much bigger clone is one base away. The rearrangement links TRBV5-4 to TRBJ1-2, with D tentatively TRBD1 (6 bases). With 6 bases removed from V and 6 bases from J, the gap between germline ends came to 18 bases. The CDR3 runs 14 residues. Germline CDR1 is SGHNT and CDR2 is YYREEE (reference sequence). The CDR3 DNA reads TGTGCCAGCATCGAGATCCACAGGGAGAATGGCTACACCTTC. This codes for CASIEIHRENGYTF.

This clonotype was seen more than once but under ten times. The chain uses TRBV28 and TRBJ2-5; D might be TRBD1 (5 bases). Germline CDR1 reads MDHEN; CDR2 reads SYDVKM. CDR3 length: 15 amino acids. Trimming removed 4 bases at V and 1 base at J, with 13 bases between. CDR3 DNA sequence: TGTGCCAGCAGTTCGCATCAGGGCCTCCAAGAGACCCAGTACTTC. This encodes CASSSHQGLQETQYF. The full variable domain, completed using reference TRBV28 and TRBJ2-5, is DVKVTQSSRYLVKRTGEKVFLECVQDMDHENMFWYRQDPGLGLRLIYFSYDVKMKEKGDIPEGYSVSREKKERFSLILESASTNQTSMYLCASSSHQGLQETQYFGPGTRLLVL.

By sample share, this clonotype is medium-sized. V is TRBV12-3 or TRBV12-4 and J is TRBJ2-2, with D possibly being TRBD1 (5 bases). V gave up 6 bases and J gave up 4 bases, with 9 bases separating them. CDR3 length equals 13 residues. The CDR3 nucleotides read TGTGCCAGCAGCCGACAGATCACCGGGGAGCTGTTTTTT. The encoded protein is CASSRQITGELFF.